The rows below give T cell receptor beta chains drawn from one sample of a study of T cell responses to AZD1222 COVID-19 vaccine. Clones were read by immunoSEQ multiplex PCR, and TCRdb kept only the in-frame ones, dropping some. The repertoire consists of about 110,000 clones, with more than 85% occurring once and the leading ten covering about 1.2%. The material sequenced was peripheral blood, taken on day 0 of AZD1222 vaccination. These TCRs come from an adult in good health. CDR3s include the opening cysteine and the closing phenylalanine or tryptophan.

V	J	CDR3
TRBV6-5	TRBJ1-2	CASSFSGNLAGYTF
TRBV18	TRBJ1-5	CASSPTGGGNQPQHF
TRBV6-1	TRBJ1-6	CASSEQNNSPLHF
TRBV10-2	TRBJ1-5	CASSAAQNSNQPQHF
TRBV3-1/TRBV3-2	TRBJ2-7	CASSPPRRGVAYEQYF
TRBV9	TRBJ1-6	CASSGLGEEGSPLHF
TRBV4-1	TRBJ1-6	CASSQDPRSYSPLHF
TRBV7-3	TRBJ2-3	CASSRRTTGLTDTQYF
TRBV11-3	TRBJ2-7	CASSSGLGTDYEQYF
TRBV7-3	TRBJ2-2	CASSLGADTGELFF
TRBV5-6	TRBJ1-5	CASSLSRNQPQHF
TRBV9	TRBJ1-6	CASSRDGTYNSPLHF
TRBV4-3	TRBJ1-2	CASSQDLPKDRGWPYYGYTF
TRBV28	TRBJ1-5	CASSSSQVSRNQPQHF
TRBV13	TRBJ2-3	CASSQPRSTSGASDTQYF
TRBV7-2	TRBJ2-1	CASSKGLAWIGDEQFF
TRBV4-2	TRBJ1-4	CASSPGGPTNEKLFF
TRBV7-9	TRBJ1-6	CASSLASGGVNSPLHF
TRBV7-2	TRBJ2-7	CASSLTGYEQYF
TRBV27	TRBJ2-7	CASSFSPGRTTYEQYF
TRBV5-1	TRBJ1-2	CASRSISDGGYTF
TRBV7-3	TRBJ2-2	CASSATSGTGELFF
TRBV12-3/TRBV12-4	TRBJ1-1	CASSPTGNTEAFF
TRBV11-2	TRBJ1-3	CASSSLWTGGNTIYF
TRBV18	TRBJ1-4	CASSPKQGATVNEKLFF
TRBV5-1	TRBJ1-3	CASRLPRTGGVGGNTIYF
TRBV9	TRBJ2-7	CASSEGISPYEQYF
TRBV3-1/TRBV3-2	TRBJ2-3	CASSPRLSGGSTDTQYF
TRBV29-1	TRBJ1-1	CSANRADQNTEAFF
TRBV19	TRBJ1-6	CASNPGTANSPLHF
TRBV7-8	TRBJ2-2	CASSLVPTGELFF
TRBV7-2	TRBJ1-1	CASSDDRGSTEAFF
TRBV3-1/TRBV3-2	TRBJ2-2	CASSQETPNTGELFF